The rows below give T cell receptor beta chains drawn from one sample of a study of cytomegalovirus exposure and HLA in healthy donors. Clones were read by immunoSEQ multiplex PCR, and TCRdb kept only the in-frame ones, dropping some. In the table there are 140,000 to 150,000 clones, about 10% of which are singletons. Sequencing was carried out using PBMCs. The receptors derive from a man aged 50 to 60 in good health and CMV-seronegative. CDR3s leave out the opening cysteine and the closing phenylalanine or tryptophan. D genes are given only for firm matches. Clone size is given for some rows only: seen once, a few or many times, or a class if the clone is expanded.

CDR3: AWSPKGTGGGELF; V: TRBV30; size: few; D: TRBD1
CDR3: ASSLTTSGLTQETQY; V: TRBV11-1; size: few; D: TRBD2
CDR3: ASSAGTGEQYGQY; V: TRBV7-9; size: -; D: TRBD1
CDR3: AISARGDQETQY; V: TRBV10-3; size: few; D: TRBD2
CDR3: ASAEGAEETQY; V: TRBV9; size: -; D: TRBD1
CDR3: ASSEARHTGGAQY; V: TRBV2; size: -; D: TRBD2
CDR3: ASSPGLSEKLF; V: TRBV18; size: few; D: -
CDR3: ASSLGQGNHGYT; V: TRBV7-2; size: few; D: -
CDR3: ASSDDPFGGAFSAF; V: TRBV6-1; size: few; D: -
CDR3: ASSPSGTGAYEQY; V: TRBV14; size: -; D: TRBD1
CDR3: ASLDRNSGANVLT; V: TRBV2; size: few; D: TRBD1
CDR3: ASSGTSGKSTDTQY; V: TRBV7-9; size: medium-sized; D: TRBD2
CDR3: ASSIRQGLLEKLF; V: TRBV11-2; size: few; D: TRBD1
CDR3: ASSLTGTAKNIQY; V: TRBV4-1; size: -; D: TRBD1